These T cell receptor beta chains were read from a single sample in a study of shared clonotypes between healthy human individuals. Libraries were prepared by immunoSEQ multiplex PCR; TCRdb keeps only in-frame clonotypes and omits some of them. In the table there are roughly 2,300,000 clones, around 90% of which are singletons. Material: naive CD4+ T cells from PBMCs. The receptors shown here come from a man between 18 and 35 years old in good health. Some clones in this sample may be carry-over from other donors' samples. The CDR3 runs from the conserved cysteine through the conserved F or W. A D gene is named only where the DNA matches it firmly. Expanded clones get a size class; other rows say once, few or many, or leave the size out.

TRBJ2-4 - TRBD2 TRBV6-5 TGTGCCAGCAGTTTAACCGGGACTACTGTCAAAAACATTCAGTACTTC CASSLTGTTVKNIQYF
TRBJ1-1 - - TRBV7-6 TGTGCCAGCAGCTTAGAACGGGGGATCCGGTCTTTCTTT CASSLERGIRSFF
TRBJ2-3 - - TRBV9 TGTGCCAGCAGCGTAGGGGGCGGGTACACAGATACGCAGTATTTT CASSVGGGYTDTQYF
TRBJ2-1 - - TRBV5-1 TGCGCCAGCAGCTTGTCGGCAGGTGGCAGGGTCTATACAAACAATGAGCAGTTCTTC CASSLSAGGRVYTNNEQFF
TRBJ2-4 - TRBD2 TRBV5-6 TGTGCCAGTAGCGGGGGGACTAATGGCAAAAACATTCAGTACTTC CASSGGTNGKNIQYF
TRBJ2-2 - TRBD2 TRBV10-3 TGTGCCAGTCGTGGACTAGCGGGAGCCGGGGAGCTGTTTTTT CASRGLAGAGELFF
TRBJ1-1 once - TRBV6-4 TGTGCCAGCAGTGCCGATCGCGGCACTGAAGCTTTCTTT CASSADRGTEAFF
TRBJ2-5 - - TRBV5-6 TGTGCCAGCAGTTATCTTGGGACCCAGTACTTC CASSYLGTQYF
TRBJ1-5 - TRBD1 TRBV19 TGTGCCAGTAGTATAGATCCGGACAGGCTCCCCAATCAGCCCCAGCATTTT CASSIDPDRLPNQPQHF
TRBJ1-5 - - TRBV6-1 TGTGCCAGCAGTGAAAGAGGGTCTCTCAATCAGCCCCAGCATTTT CASSERGSLNQPQHF
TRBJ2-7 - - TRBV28 TGTGCCAGCACGGCGGGGTTCTACGAGCAGTACTTC CASTAGFYEQYF
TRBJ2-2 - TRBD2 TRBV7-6 TGTGCCAGCAGCTTAGTCGTATCGAGCGGGATGAACACCGGGGAGCTGTTTTTT CASSLVVSSGMNTGELFF
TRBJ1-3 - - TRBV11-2 TGTGCCAGCAGCTTACGGTCCGTCGGAAACACCATATATTTT CASSLRSVGNTIYF
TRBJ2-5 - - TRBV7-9 TGTGCCAGCAGCCCAAGAGGAACCCAAGAGACCCAGTACTTC CASSPRGTQETQYF
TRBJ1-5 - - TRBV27 TGTGCCAGCAGTTTGTTAGGGGAAGGGCCCCAGCATTTT CASSLLGEGPQHF
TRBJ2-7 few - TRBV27 TGTGCCAGCAGTAGCGAGCAGTACTTC CASSSEQYF
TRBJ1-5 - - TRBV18 TGTGCCAGCTCATCACGGACGGAACATCAGCCCCAGCATTTT CASSSRTEHQPQHF
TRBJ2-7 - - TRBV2 TGTGCCAGCTCACCGGCCAGTGGAGGGGCGAACGAGCAGTACTTC CASSPASGGANEQYF
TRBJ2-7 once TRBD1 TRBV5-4 TGTGCCAGCAGCAGGGGACAGGGGGCTCCCTACGAGCAGTACTTC CASSRGQGAPYEQYF
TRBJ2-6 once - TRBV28 TGTGCCAGCACCCCCCGGGGCTCTGGGGCCAACGTCCTGACTTTC CASTPRGSGANVLTF
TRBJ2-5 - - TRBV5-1 TGCGCCAGCAGCTTGTTAGGTGTTCAAGAGACCCAGTACTTC CASSLLGVQETQYF
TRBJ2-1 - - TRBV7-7 TGTGCCAGCAGCTATTCGGGAGCGGGTGGTAACGATGAGCAGTTCTTC CASSYSGAGGNDEQFF
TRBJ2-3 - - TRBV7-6 TGTGCCAGCAGCGCCGGGACTAGCACAGATACGCAGTATTTT CASSAGTSTDTQYF
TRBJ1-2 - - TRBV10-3 TGTGCCATCAGTGAGTCCCTGGGAACTTATGGCTACACCTTC CAISESLGTYGYTF
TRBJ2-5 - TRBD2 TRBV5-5 TGTGCCAGCAGCTCGGGACTAGGGGAAGAGACCCAGTACTTC CASSSGLGEETQYF
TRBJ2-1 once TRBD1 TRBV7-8 TGTGCCAGCAGCCCTGACAGGGTATACAATGAGCAGTTCTTC CASSPDRVYNEQFF
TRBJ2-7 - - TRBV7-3 TGTGCCAGCAGCTTGGATCGTTCCTACGAGCAGTACTTC CASSLDRSYEQYF
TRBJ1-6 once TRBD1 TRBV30 TGTGCCTGGAGCAGGACAGGGGGCTTCAATTCACCCCTCCACTTT CAWSRTGGFNSPLHF
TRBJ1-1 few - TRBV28 TGTGCCAGCAGATCACCCAAGAACACTGAAGCTTTCTTT CASRSPKNTEAFF
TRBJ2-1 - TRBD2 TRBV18 TGTGCCAGCTCGCCTAGGGGGGCTAGCGGGGGCTACAATGAGCAGTTCTTC CASSPRGASGGYNEQFF
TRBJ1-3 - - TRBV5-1 TGCGCCAGCAGCCCTTTTACCAGGGAAGAGGCTGGAAACACCATATATTTT CASSPFTREEAGNTIYF
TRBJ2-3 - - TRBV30 TGTGCCTGGAGTGTAGGATTCCAGGGCGATACGCAGTATTTT CAWSVGFQGDTQYF
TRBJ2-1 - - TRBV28 TGTGCCAGCAGAGGACCGGGGATCAATGAGCAGTTCTTC CASRGPGINEQFF
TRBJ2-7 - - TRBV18 TGTGCCAGCTCACCACGGGGCAGTACCCGGGTGAGGGAGCAGTACTTC CASSPRGSTRVREQYF
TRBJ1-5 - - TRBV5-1 TGCGCCAGCAGCTTGGCGCCGCAGGATCAGCCCCAGCATTTT CASSLAPQDQPQHF
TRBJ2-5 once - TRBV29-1 TGCAGCGTTGAAGGGGTCGGGCTAGCTGAGACCCAGTACTTC CSVEGVGLAETQYF
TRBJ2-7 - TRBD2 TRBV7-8 TGTGCCAGCAGCTTAGAGGCTAGCGGACTATTACCGCAGTACTTC CASSLEASGLLPQYF
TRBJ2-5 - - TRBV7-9 TGTGCCAGCAGCTCCCGAGAGGTTTTGGAGACCCAGTACTTC CASSSREVLETQYF
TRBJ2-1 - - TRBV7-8 TGTGGAACGTCACGGGGGACTCACAATGAGCAGTTCTTC CGTSRGTHNEQFF
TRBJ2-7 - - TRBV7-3 TGTGCCAGCAGCCCCAGCGGGCCTGGGGGATACGAGCAGTACTTC CASSPSGPGGYEQYF
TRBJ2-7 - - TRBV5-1 TGCGCCAGCAGCTTGGGCGGGACAGCGGGGGAAGAGCAGTACTTC CASSLGGTAGEEQYF
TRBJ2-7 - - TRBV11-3 TGTGCCAGCAGTCAAGCCTGGGGCAACGAGCAGTACTTC CASSQAWGNEQYF
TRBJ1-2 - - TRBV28 TGTGCCAGCAGTCCCCCGTTAAGTGGCTACACCTTC CASSPPLSGYTF
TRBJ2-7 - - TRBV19 TGTGCCAGTAGTATGAGAGGGGGACTCTACGAGCAGTACTTC CASSMRGGLYEQYF
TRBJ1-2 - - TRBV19 TGTGCCAGTAGGGTGGCGGATGGCTACACCTTC CASRVADGYTF